Listed here are 13 T cell receptor beta chains from one sample, sequenced in a study of T cells expressing NK-cell markers. TCRdb re-called the 5' RACE reads and gives one entry per CDR3 protein, without DNA. Its table records some 280,000 distinct CDR3 sequences. What was sequenced was blood T cells: a sorted CD56 or NKG2C T cell subset, CD4+ or CD8+ T cells, or bulk PBMC T cells (not recorded which). The receptors originated from a man aged 18-30 years in good health.

The V gene is TRBV20-1, the J gene TRBJ1-1. The germline V gene has CDR1 DFQATT and CDR2 SNEGSKA (reference sequence). The CDR3 extends over 13 amino acids. The CDR3 region is CSASTVMRAEAFF.

The chain links TRBV20-1 to TRBJ2-3; TCRdb designates TRBD1, a call that cannot be tested without DNA. The CDR3 is 15 residues long. CDR1 and CDR2 (germline): DFQATT, SNEGSKA (reference sequence). CDR3 sequence reads: CSARTDLQGGDTQYF.

V is TRBV5-1 and J is TRBJ2-5; TCRdb names TRBD2, which stays unverified in the absence of DNA. The germline V gene encodes CDR1 SGHRS and CDR2 YFSETQ. The CDR3 totals 17 residues. CDR3 protein: CASSLALTSGRQETQYF.

The rearrangement links TRBV6-5 to TRBJ1-3; TCRdb designates TRBD1, a call that cannot be tested without DNA. Germline assignment: CDR1 MNHEY and CDR2 SVGAGI. This CDR3 spans 15 amino acids. The CDR3 loop is CASSSFRDSGNTIYF.

The V and J genes are TRBV20-1 and TRBJ1-2; TCRdb lists TRBD1, though no DNA is available to test this call. Germline values: CDR1 DFQATT, CDR2 SNEGSKA (reference sequence). This CDR3 is built from 13 residues. CDR3 sequence: CSATIRGRDGYTF.

V is TRBV13 and J is TRBJ2-2. Germline values: CDR1 PRHDT, CDR2 FYEKMQ (reference sequence). This CDR3 has 13 amino acids. CDR3 residues: CASSSHGTGELFF.

The chain carries TRBV20-1 and TRBJ2-7; TCRdb's D call, TRBD2, is unchecked because there is no DNA. The CDR3 has 13 residues. From germline, CDR1 is DFQATT and CDR2 SNEGSKA (reference sequence). CDR3 loop: CSAQRPRIYEQYF.

The chain links TRBV12-3 or TRBV12-4 to TRBJ2-1. The CDR3 has 15 amino acids. This chain's CDR3 is CASSLGSLFTYEQFF.

The chain couples TRBV12-5 to TRBJ2-5. Germline CDR1 LGHNT, CDR2 FRNRAP. The CDR3 contains 13 residues. The CDR3 loop reads CASAFSGSETQYF.

The genes are TRBV7-9 and TRBJ1-1. The CDR3 totals 14 residues. In germline, CDR1 is SEHNR, CDR2 FQNEAQ (reference sequence). This CDR3 is CASSLDDGAYVAFF.

This chain uses TRBV12-3 or TRBV12-4 with TRBJ2-2; the TCRdb D gene call, TRBD1, has no DNA to confirm it. CDR3 length: 14 residues. CDR3 amino acids: CASRTSQGTGELFF.

V usage is TRBV7-9 and J usage is TRBJ2-6. The germline gives CDR1 SEHNR, CDR2 FQNEAQ (reference sequence). The CDR3 extends over 13 amino acids. The CDR3 reads CASTSSGANVLTF.

The chain has TRBV24-1 and TRBJ2-1; TCRdb names TRBD2, which stays unverified in the absence of DNA. The length of the CDR3 is 15 residues. Germline values: CDR1 KGHDR, CDR2 SFDVKD. This CDR3 reads CATSDTSGRGNEQFF.